The count of the clone carrying this T cell receptor (beta chain) is one. What it binds is not known. Assay: immunoSEQ multiplex PCR; the TCRdb copy retains only in-frame clones and omits some. The data contain about 35,000 clones, around 90% of them seen just once; the ten biggest clones take up roughly 21%. The sample belongs to a study of OX40 agonist ivuxolimab in advanced cancers. Study details: Three patients got partial responses; one had hepatocellular carcinoma and two had cutaneous melanoma.

Study-wide results and limits: Researchers did not determine the expanded peripheral T cells' antigen specificity. Among the lowest levels of clonal expansion were found in partial responders at 0.1-3.0 mg/kg.

This TCR came from an adult with an advanced solid tumor such as melanoma, head and neck, liver or kidney cancer. The sequenced sample was CD4+ or CD8+ T cells sorted from blood, obtained in a trial of the OX40 agonist ivuxolimab.

In DNA form, the CDR3 reads TGTGCCAGTAGTTCACTCCGGGGAAGCACAGATACGCAGTATTTT. This sequence encodes CASSSLRGSTDTQYF. The chain links TRBV19 to TRBJ2-3, with D perhaps matching TRBD2 (5 bases). The germline V gene encodes CDR1 LNHDA and CDR2 SQIVND (reference sequence). The V and J ends lost 5 bases and 0 bases respectively, with 12 bases between them. The CDR3 has 15 amino acids.